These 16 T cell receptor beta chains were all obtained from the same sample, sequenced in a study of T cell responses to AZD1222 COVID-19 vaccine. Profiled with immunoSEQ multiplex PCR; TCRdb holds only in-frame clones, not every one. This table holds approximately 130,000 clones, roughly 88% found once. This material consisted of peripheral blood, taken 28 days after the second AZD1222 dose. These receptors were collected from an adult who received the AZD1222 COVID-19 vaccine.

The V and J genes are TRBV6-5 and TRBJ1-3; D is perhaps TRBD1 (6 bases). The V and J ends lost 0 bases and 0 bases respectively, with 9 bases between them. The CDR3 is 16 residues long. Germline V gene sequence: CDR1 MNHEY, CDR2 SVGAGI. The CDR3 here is CASSYSKQGSGNTIYF. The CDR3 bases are TGTGCCAGCAGTTACTCGAAACAGGGCTCTGGAAACACCATATATTTT.

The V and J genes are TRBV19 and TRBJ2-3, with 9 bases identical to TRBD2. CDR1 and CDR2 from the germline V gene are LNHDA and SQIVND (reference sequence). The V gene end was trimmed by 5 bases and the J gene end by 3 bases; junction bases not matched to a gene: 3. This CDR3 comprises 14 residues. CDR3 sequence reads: CASSRLAETDTQYF. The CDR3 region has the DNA TGTGCCAGTAGTCGACTAGCGGAAACAGATACGCAGTATTTT.

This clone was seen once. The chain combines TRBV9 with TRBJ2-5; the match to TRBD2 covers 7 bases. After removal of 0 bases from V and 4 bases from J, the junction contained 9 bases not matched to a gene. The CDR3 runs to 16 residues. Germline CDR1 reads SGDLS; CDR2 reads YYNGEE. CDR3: CASSVAPGGSIETQYF. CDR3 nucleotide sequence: TGTGCCAGCAGCGTAGCCCCAGGCGGGAGCATAGAGACCCAGTACTTC.

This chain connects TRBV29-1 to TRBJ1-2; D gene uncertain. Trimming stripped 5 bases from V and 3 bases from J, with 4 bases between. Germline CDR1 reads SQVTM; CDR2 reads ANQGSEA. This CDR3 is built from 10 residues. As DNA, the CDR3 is TGCAGCGTTACAGACTATGGCTACACCTTC. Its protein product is CSVTDYGYTF.

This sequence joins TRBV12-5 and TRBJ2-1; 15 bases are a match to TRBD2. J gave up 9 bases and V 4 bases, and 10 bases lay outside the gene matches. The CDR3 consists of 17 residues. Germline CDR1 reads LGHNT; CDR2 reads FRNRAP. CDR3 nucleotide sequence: TGTGCTAGTGGTTCAGGCCCTGGACTAGCGGGGGGGAGTGAGCAGTTCTTC. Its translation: CASGSGPGLAGGSEQFF.

CDR3 in DNA: TGTGCCAGCAGTTCGCCGCACAGTGAAGCTTTCTTT. Translated, it gives CASSSPHSEAFF. This chain uses TRBV28 with TRBJ1-1; no clear D. The CDR3 is 12 amino acids. Trimming stripped 4 bases from V and 7 bases from J, with 10 bases between. Germline-derived CDR1 and CDR2 are MDHEN and SYDVKM.

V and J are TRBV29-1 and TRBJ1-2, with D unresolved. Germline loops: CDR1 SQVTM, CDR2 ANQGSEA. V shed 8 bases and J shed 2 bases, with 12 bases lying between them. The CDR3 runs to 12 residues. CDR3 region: CSTEGGNYGYTF. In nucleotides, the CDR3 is TGCAGCACTGAGGGAGGGAACTATGGCTACACCTTC.

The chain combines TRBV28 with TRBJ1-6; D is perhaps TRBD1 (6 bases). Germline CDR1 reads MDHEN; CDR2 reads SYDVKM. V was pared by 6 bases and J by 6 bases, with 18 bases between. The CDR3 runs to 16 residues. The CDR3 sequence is CASRIQTGSSNSPLHF. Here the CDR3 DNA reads TGTGCCAGCAGAATACAGACAGGATCGAGTAATTCACCCCTCCACTTT.

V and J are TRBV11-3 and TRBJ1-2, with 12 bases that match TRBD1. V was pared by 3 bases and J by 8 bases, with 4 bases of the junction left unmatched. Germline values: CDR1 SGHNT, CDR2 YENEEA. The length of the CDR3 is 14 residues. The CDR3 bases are TGTGCCAGCAGCTTGGGGACAGGGGGCCGGGGCTACACCTTC. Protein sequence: CASSLGTGGRGYTF.

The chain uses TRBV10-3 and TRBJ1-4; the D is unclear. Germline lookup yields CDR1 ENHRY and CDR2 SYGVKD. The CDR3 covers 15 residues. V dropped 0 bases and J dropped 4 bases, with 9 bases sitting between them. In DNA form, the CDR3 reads TGTGCCATCAGTGAGTCCGCAGGTTTTAATGAAAAACTGTTTTTT. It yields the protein CAISESAGFNEKLFF.

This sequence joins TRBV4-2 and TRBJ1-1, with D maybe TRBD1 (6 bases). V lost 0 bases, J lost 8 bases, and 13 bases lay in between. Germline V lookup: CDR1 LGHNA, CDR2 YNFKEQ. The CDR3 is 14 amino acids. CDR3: CASSQDNRGDEAFF. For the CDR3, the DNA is TGTGCCAGCAGCCAAGATAATAGGGGGGACGAAGCTTTCTTT.

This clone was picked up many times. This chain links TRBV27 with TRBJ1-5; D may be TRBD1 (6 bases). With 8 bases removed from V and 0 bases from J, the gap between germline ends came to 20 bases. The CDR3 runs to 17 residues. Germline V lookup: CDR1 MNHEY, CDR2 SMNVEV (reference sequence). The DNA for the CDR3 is TGTGCCAGCGCGCAGTCGGGGGGGCGTTATAGCAATCAGCCCCAGCATTTT. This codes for CASAQSGGRYSNQPQHF.

This CDR3 is CASSWSGTGDGNQPQHF. CDR3 bases: TGTGCCAGCAGCTGGTCTGGGACAGGGGATGGCAATCAGCCCCAGCATTTT. The J gene is TRBJ1-5, the V gene TRBV5-6; 10 bases match TRBD1. V shed 3 bases, J shed 2 bases, and the junction held 8 bases outside the gene matches. Germline values: CDR1 SGHDT, CDR2 YYEEEE. The CDR3 has 17 residues.

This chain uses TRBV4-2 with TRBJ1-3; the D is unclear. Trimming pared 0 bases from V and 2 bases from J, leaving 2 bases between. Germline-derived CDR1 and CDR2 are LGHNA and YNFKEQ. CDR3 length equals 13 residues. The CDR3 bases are TGTGCCAGCAGCCAAGATACTGGAAACACCATATATTTT. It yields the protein CASSQDTGNTIYF.

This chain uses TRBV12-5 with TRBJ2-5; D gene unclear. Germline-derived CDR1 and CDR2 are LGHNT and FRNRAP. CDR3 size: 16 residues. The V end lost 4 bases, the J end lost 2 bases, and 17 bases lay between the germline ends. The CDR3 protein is CASGSQVGNIQETQYF. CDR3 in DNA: TGTGCTAGTGGTTCCCAAGTGGGCAACATACAAGAGACCCAGTACTTC. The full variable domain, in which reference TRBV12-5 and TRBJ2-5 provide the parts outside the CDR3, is DARVTQTPRHKVTEMGQEVTMRCQPILGHNTVFWYRQTMMQGLELLAYFRNRAPLDDSGMPKDRFSAEMPDATLATLKIQPSEPRDSAVYFCASGSQVGNIQETQYFGPGTRLLVL.

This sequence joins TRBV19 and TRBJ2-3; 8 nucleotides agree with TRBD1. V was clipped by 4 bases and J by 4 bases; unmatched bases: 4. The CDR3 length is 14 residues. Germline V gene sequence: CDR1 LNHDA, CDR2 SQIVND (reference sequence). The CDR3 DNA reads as TGTGCCAGTAGTACTCGGACAGGGCCAGATACGCAGTATTTT. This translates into CASSTRTGPDTQYF.